This T cell receptor (beta chain) emerged from a study of brain T cells in children with intractable seizures. The time point: blood from clinic visit 5 months post-surgery; TSC patient then seizure free. At least one anti-epileptic drug was given before surgery. Whole-study results and caveats: Pre-surgery blood may have been undersampled, hiding some clones.

Using immunoSEQ multiplex PCR, the repertoire was profiled, and TCRdb retains in-frame clones only, with some absent. This sample carries about 340,000 clones, about 94% of them seen once, and the ten largest clones take 4.5% to 7%. A note on this clone: Antigen: not known.

The CDR3 is 15 amino acids. In germline, CDR1 is SEHNR, CDR2 FQNEAQ (reference sequence). V lost 1 base and J lost 5, with 14 bases in between. The V gene is TRBV7-9, the J gene TRBJ1-2; perhaps TRBD1 as D (5 bases). The sample consisted of peripheral blood, taken about 5 months after surgery. This receptor was obtained from a boy in the first two years of life with tuberous sclerosis and intractable seizures. This CDR3 is CASSLGVGTDYGYTF. CDR3 bases: TGTGCCAGCAGCTTAGGAGTGGGGACGGATTATGGCTACACCTTC.